This TCR beta chain was obtained from a study of OX40 agonist ivuxolimab in advanced cancers. Study summary: Six ivuxolimab dose levels, 0.01 to 10 mg/kg, were given intravenously every 2 weeks. Study outcomes and limitations: At 0.1 to 3.0 mg/kg and by week 6, clonal expansion occurred in CD4+ and CD8+ blood T cells. Determination of antigen specificity was not performed for the expanded peripheral T cells.

As to this clone: Antigen unknown.

The repertoire was sequenced with immunoSEQ multiplex PCR; TCRdb's copy has only in-frame clones and lacks some. The table lists 70,000 to 85,000 clones, 86% of them singletons. The V and J ends lost 3 bases and 2 bases, in that order; junction bases with no gene match: 15. The CDR3 is 19 residues long. Germline-derived CDR1 and CDR2 are MDHEN and SYDVKM. Peripheral blood came from all dose cohorts at three timepoints. This clonotype was obtained from an adult with an advanced solid tumor such as melanoma, head and neck, liver or kidney cancer. Source: CD4+ or CD8+ T cells sorted from blood, taken in a trial of the OX40 agonist ivuxolimab. The chain uses TRBV28 and TRBJ2-3; TRBD2 agrees at 9 bases. The CDR3 reads CASSFPLAGPTSTTDTQYF. DNA of the CDR3: TGTGCCAGCAGTTTCCCCCTAGCGGGGCCCACTTCGACCACAGATACGCAGTATTTT.